The present entry profiles one TCR beta chain with its context. As originally analysed: Estimates of nucleated cell counts were drawn from the amplification of reference gene primers. Produced via immunoSEQ multiplex PCR; TCRdb's table is partial and in-frame only. That table gives V, J and clone size, and the DNA gave D and trimming. The repertoire has roughly 180,000 clones, 87% of them found once; the top ten carry 2% to 2.5%. The data were taken from a study of blood T cell repertoires in COVID-19. Study as a whole: COVID-19 samples collected from the United States, Italy and Spain covered acute and convalescent phases.

Which cohort a participant joined came from the clinical history participants gave. This CDR3 has 14 amino acids. CDR1 is LNHDA, CDR2 SQIVND, per germline (reference sequence). V was clipped by 2 bases and J by 10 bases; unmatched bases: 5. What was sequenced was PBMCs or T cells enriched from blood (not recorded which). The rearrangement uses TRBV19 and TRBJ1-6; 7 nucleotides agree with TRBD1. The origin of this receptor is a woman in her thirties who had recovered from COVID-19. This chain's CDR3 is CASSIYSGGSPLHF. The CDR3 DNA reads TGTGCCAGTAGTATATATTCAGGGGGATCACCCCTCCACTTT.